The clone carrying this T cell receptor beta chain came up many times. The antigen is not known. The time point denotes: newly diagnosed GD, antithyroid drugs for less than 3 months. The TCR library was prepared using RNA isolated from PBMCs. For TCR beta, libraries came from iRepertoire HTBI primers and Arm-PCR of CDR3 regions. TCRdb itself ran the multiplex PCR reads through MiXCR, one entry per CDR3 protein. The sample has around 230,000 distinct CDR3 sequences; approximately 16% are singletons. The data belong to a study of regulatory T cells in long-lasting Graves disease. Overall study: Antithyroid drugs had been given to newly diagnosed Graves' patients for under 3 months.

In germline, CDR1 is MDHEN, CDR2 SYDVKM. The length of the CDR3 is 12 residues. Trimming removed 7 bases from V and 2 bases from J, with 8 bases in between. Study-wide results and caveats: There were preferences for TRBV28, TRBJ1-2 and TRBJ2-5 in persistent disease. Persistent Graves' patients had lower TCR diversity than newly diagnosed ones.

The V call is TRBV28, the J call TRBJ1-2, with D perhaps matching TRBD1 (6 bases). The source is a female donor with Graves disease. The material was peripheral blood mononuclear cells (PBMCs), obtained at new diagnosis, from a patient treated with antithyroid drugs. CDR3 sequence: CASNQGNYGYTF. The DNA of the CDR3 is TGTGCCAGCAACCAGGGGAACTATGGCTACACCTTC.